The present T cell receptor (beta chain) was sequenced within a study of blood T cells in healthy people across ages. Alongside a J-beta primer mix, a sample-barcoded 5' primer served in a second PCR lasting about 7 to 11 cycles. TCRdb independently ran MiXCR on the 5' RACE reads; one entry per CDR3 protein. The table lists 650,000 to 800,000 distinct CDR3 sequences, 40% to 65% of them singletons, with roughly 13% in the top ten. Every sample had a minimum of 6.5 million PBMCs isolated. This clonotype has only a few counts. Its specificity is not known. The study's findings and limits: TCR beta diversity tracked closely with naive T cell percentage. The donors' CMV status was not determined, possibly confounding changes in expanded clonotypes. The unsorted PBMCs prevented any conclusive comparison of naive versus antigen-experienced cells.

The receptor was derived from a woman of 80 years or more in good health. The specimen was blood.

CDR3 sequence: CASSRRDSPYNEQFF. The CDR3 nucleotides read TGTGCCAGCAGCCGCCGGGACAGCCCCTACAATGAGCAGTTCTTC. The chain couples TRBV12-3 or TRBV12-4 to TRBJ2-1; 7 nucleotides agree with TRBD1. This CDR3 has 15 amino acids. V dropped 6 bases and J dropped 2; count of bases not matched to a gene: 7.